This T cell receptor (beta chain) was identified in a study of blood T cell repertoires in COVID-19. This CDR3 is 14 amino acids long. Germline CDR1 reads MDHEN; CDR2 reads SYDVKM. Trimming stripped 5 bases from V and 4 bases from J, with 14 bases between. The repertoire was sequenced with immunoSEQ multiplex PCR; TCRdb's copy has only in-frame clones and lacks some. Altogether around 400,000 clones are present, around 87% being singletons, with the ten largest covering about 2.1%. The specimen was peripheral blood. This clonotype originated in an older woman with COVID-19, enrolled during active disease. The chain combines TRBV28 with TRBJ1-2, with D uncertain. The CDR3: CASSPTVLGYGYTF. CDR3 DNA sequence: TGTGCCAGCAGTCCTACAGTATTGGGCTATGGCTACACCTTC.